The rows below give T cell receptor beta chains drawn from one sample of a study of blood T cells in healthy people across ages. TCRdb reprocessed the 5' RACE reads with MiXCR, giving one entry per CDR3 protein. The sample lists over 1.5 million distinct CDR3 sequences, around half occurring once. The sequenced material came from blood. Receptors originate from a woman in her thirties or forties in good health. Each CDR3 is given with its conserved first and last residue. A D gene is named only where the DNA matches it firmly. A clone size is listed for some rows: how often the clone was seen (once, few, many), or a class if it is expanded.

d_call	v_call	j_call	clone_size	cdr3_aa	cdr3_nt
NA	TRBV6-1	TRBJ2-5	few	CASSTGKQETQYF	TGTGCCAGCAGCACAGGGAAACAAGAGACCCAGTACTTC
NA	TRBV6-2/TRBV6-3	TRBJ2-3	NA	CASRRHASTDTQYF	TGTGCCAGCAGGAGACACGCCAGCACAGATACGCAGTATTTT
TRBD2	TRBV5-6	TRBJ2-5	NA	CASSLLAGSGGETQYF	TGTGCCAGCAGTCTACTAGCGGGGAGCGGCGGAGAGACCCAGTACTTC
NA	TRBV5-1	TRBJ2-3	once	CASSTTWRDGTDTQYF	TGCGCCAGCAGTACGACTTGGCGGGACGGCACAGATACGCAGTATTTT
NA	TRBV5-7	TRBJ2-3	NA	CASILAAPDTQYF	TGTGCCAGCATATTGGCCGCTCCAGATACGCAGTATTTT
NA	TRBV12-3/TRBV12-4	TRBJ2-1	NA	CASSLGHYEQFF	TGTGCCAGCAGTTTAGGGCACTACGAGCAGTTCTTC
NA	TRBV18	TRBJ2-1	NA	CASSPDGIHNEQFF	TGTGCCAGCTCACCGGACGGCATCCACAATGAGCAGTTCTTC
NA	TRBV6-2/TRBV6-3	TRBJ2-3	NA	CASNYATTGGTQYF	TGTGCCAGCAATTATGCGACAACCGGGGGTACGCAGTATTTT
NA	TRBV28	TRBJ2-3	NA	CASSPSDTTDTQYF	TGTGCCAGCAGTCCCTCGGACACCACAGATACGCAGTATTTT
NA	TRBV14	TRBJ2-5	NA	CASSPLTLQETQYF	TGTGCCAGCAGCCCATTGACACTCCAAGAGACCCAGTACTTC
TRBD2	TRBV24-1	TRBJ2-7	NA	CATSSPRGSRVYNEQYF	TGTGCCACCAGTTCCCCGCGGGGGAGCAGAGTTTACAATGAGCAGTACTTC
TRBD1	TRBV28	TRBJ2-7	NA	CASSTGDSSSYEQYF	TGTGCCAGCAGTACAGGGGATTCGAGCTCCTACGAGCAGTACTTC
NA	TRBV6-5	TRBJ1-1	NA	CASSYGTDEAFF	TGTGCCAGCAGTTACGGTACGGATGAAGCTTTCTTT
NA	TRBV20-1	TRBJ2-1	NA	CSAREGISETQFF	TGCAGTGCTAGAGAGGGGATATCCGAGACCCAGTTCTTC
TRBD2	TRBV6-2/TRBV6-3	TRBJ2-1	NA	CASSYDILGTSGPQYYNEQFF	TGTGCCAGCAGTTACGATATCCTCGGGACTAGCGGGCCTCAATACTACAATGAGCAGTTCTTC
TRBD1	TRBV4-3	TRBJ1-2	NA	CASTPDRGLSYGYTF	TGCGCCAGCACTCCTGACAGGGGGCTTTCTTATGGCTACACCTTC
NA	TRBV9	TRBJ2-7	NA	CASSVRVVERYEQYF	TGTGCCAGCAGCGTTCGGGTTGTGGAGAGATACGAGCAGTACTTC
TRBD2	TRBV28	TRBJ2-7	few	CASSLPTSGGEYEQYF	TGTGCCAGCAGTTTGCCTACTAGCGGGGGCGAATACGAGCAGTACTTC
NA	TRBV11-2	TRBJ2-2	NA	CASSLGGYGRGELFF	TGTGCCAGCAGCTTAGGTGGTTACGGCCGCGGGGAGCTGTTTTTT
TRBD1	TRBV15	TRBJ2-3	few	CATSRGDSTSSTDTQYF	TGTGCCACCAGCAGAGGGGACAGCACTTCTAGCACAGATACGCAGTATTTT
NA	TRBV2	TRBJ1-6	NA	CASRPDRLSNSPLHF	TGTGCCAGCAGACCCGACAGGTTGAGTAATTCACCCCTCCACTTT
NA	TRBV7-2	TRBJ2-7	NA	CASSLGGRGAIDEQYF	TGTGCCAGCAGCTTAGGGGGGAGGGGGGCTATAGACGAGCAGTACTTC
TRBD1	TRBV4-2	TRBJ1-2	few	CASSREMAPDRNYGYTF	TGTGCCAGCAGTCGAGAAATGGCTCCGGACAGGAACTATGGCTACACCTTC
NA	TRBV25-1	TRBJ1-2	NA	CASSDGAWNGYTF	TGTGCCAGCAGTGACGGGGCCTGGAATGGCTACACCTTC
NA	TRBV15	TRBJ2-3	NA	CATSPRLGVGDTQYF	TGTGCCACCAGCCCCCGGTTGGGGGTAGGAGATACGCAGTATTTT
NA	TRBV15	TRBJ2-4	few	CATEDGTAKNIQYF	TGTGCCACCGAAGACGGGACAGCCAAAAACATTCAGTACTTC
NA	TRBV21-1	TRBJ2-4	NA	CASSKAAKWNIQYF	TGTGCCAGCAGCAAAGCGGCGAAGTGGAACATTCAGTACTTC
NA	TRBV7-2	TRBJ2-5	few	CASSSTPSSRETQYF	TGTGCCAGCAGCTCGACCCCTAGCTCCCGGGAGACCCAGTACTTC
TRBD1	TRBV9	TRBJ2-1	few	CASSVGGQEVDEQFF	TGTGCCAGCAGCGTAGGAGGACAGGAGGTCGATGAGCAGTTCTTC
NA	TRBV10-3	TRBJ2-5	few	CAISDKIKPGETQYF	TGTGCCATCAGTGACAAGATTAAACCAGGGGAGACCCAGTACTTC
NA	TRBV7-9	TRBJ1-1	NA	CASSPVGQSEAFF	TGTGCCAGCAGCCCCGTTGGACAGAGTGAAGCTTTCTTT
NA	TRBV29-1	TRBJ1-2	few	CSVEDFLRISNYGYTF	TGCAGCGTTGAAGACTTCTTGAGGATCTCTAACTATGGCTACACCTTC
TRBD1	TRBV9	TRBJ2-7	few	CASSEGTGRREQYF	TGTGCCAGCAGCGAAGGGACAGGGAGAAGGGAGCAGTACTTC
NA	TRBV7-2	TRBJ1-2	NA	CASSLPLGQGLQANYGYTF	TGTGCCAGCAGCTTACCTCTGGGGCAGGGGCTCCAAGCTAACTATGGCTACACCTTC
NA	TRBV7-7	TRBJ2-5	few	CASSPMGLVTQYF	TGTGCTAGCAGCCCGATGGGGCTGGTGACCCAGTACTTC
NA	TRBV10-3	TRBJ2-5	NA	CATEAGSSVDEQYF	TGTGCCACCGAAGCCGGGTCCTCGGTCGATGAGCAGTACTTC
TRBD1	TRBV10-3	TRBJ2-4	few	CAISPLRGAGGKNIQYF	TGTGCCATCAGTCCCCTCAGAGGGGCAGGGGGCAAAAACATTCAGTACTTC
NA	TRBV4-3	TRBJ2-1	NA	CASSADEDHYNEQFF	TGCGCCAGCAGCGCAGATGAGGACCATTACAATGAGCAGTTCTTC
TRBD2	TRBV6-1	TRBJ2-1	NA	CASSEALRTSETQFF	TGTGCCAGCAGTGAAGCGTTGAGGACTAGTGAGACCCAGTTCTTC
NA	TRBV5-1	TRBJ2-7	NA	CASSPSRSYEQYF	TGCGCCAGCAGCCCCTCTCGATCCTACGAGCAGTACTTC
NA	TRBV28	TRBJ1-6	few	CASSLDTGLLSPLHF	TGTGCCAGCAGTTTAGATACAGGGCTGCTTTCACCCCTCCACTTT
TRBD2	TRBV20-1	TRBJ2-3	few	CSARDPASGVTDTQYF	TGCAGTGCTAGAGATCCAGCTAGCGGGGTCACAGATACGCAGTATTTT
TRBD2	TRBV4-3	TRBJ2-5	NA	CASSQEGAGGHETQYF	TGCGCCAGCAGCCAAGAGGGCGCGGGGGGGCACGAGACCCAGTACTTC
TRBD2	TRBV4-2	TRBJ2-3	few	CASSQLRDYTDTQYF	TGTGCCAGCAGCCAGCTCCGGGACTACACAGATACGCAGTATTTT
NA	TRBV9	TRBJ2-3	NA	CASSVGHDTQYF	TGTGCCAGCAGCGTAGGGCATGATACGCAGTATTTT
NA	TRBV5-1	TRBJ2-5	few	CASSLAVGVQETQYF	TGCGCCAGCAGCTTGGCTGTAGGGGTACAAGAGACCCAGTACTTC
NA	TRBV4-3	TRBJ1-5	NA	CASSQGKNQPQHF	TGCGCCAGCAGCCAAGGGAAGAATCAGCCCCAGCATTTT
TRBD1	TRBV5-1	TRBJ2-4	few	CASSFKGQGANIQYF	TGCGCCAGCAGCTTCAAGGGACAGGGGGCTAACATTCAGTACTTC
NA	TRBV20-1	TRBJ2-5	NA	CSASVVQETQYF	TGCAGTGCTAGTGTGGTGCAAGAGACCCAGTACTTC
TRBD2	TRBV7-2	TRBJ2-1	NA	CASSLGQNGGARNEQFF	TGTGCCAGCAGCTTGGGGCAGAACGGGGGGGCCCGAAATGAGCAGTTCTTC
NA	TRBV29-1	TRBJ2-1	NA	CSVDPQGRGHEQFF	TGCAGCGTTGACCCTCAGGGTAGGGGCCATGAGCAGTTCTTC
TRBD2	TRBV29-1	TRBJ2-7	NA	CSVIIGGVTSYEQYF	TGCAGCGTTATTATCGGGGGGGTGACGTCCTACGAGCAGTACTTC
NA	TRBV28	TRBJ2-3	few	CASSQAFSTDTQYF	TGTGCCAGCAGTCAGGCCTTTAGCACAGATACGCAGTATTTT
TRBD1	TRBV2	TRBJ2-3	few	CANSGQGSNTDTQYF	TGTGCCAACTCGGGACAGGGGTCCAACACAGATACGCAGTATTTT
NA	TRBV6-2/TRBV6-3	TRBJ1-2	few	CASSHGQTYGYTF	TGTGCCAGCAGTCACGGACAGACCTATGGCTACACCTTC